The 19 T cell receptor beta chains below were found in one sample sequenced in a study of blood T cell repertoires in COVID-19. Assay: immunoSEQ multiplex PCR; the TCRdb copy retains only in-frame clones and omits some. In the table there are 68,000 or so clones, about 90% of which are singletons. The material sequenced was peripheral blood. The source is a man aged 45 to 65 with COVID-19, enrolled during active disease.

The rearrangement links TRBV29-1 to TRBJ1-5; D might be TRBD1 (6 bases). CDR3 length: 17 residues. Trimming removed 4 bases at V and 0 bases at J, with 19 bases between. Germline V gene lookup returns CDR1 SQVTM and CDR2 ANQGSEA. Written as DNA, the CDR3 is TGCAGCGTTGGGGTTGGGCAGGGGTTTGGTAGCAATCAGCCCCAGCATTTT. This sequence encodes CSVGVGQGFGSNQPQHF.

The V call is TRBV6-1, the J call TRBJ2-7; D call uncertain. Germline loops: CDR1 MNHNS, CDR2 SASEGT. The CDR3 is made up of 12 amino acids. The V and J ends lost 3 bases and 5 bases respectively, with 8 bases between them. This CDR3 is CASSDGSDEQYF. The DNA for the CDR3 is TGTGCCAGCAGTGATGGCAGTGACGAGCAGTACTTC.

The rearrangement links TRBV9 to TRBJ1-6, with 7 bases matching TRBD1. Germline loops: CDR1 SGDLS, CDR2 YYNGEE. The trim removed 1 base at V and 7 bases at J, leaving 2 bases unmatched. There are 14 residues in the CDR3. The CDR3 sequence: CASSVQGENSPLHF. CDR3 nucleotides: TGTGCCAGCAGCGTACAGGGGGAGAATTCACCCCTCCACTTT.

This clone was detected only a few times. The chain recombines TRBV15 with TRBJ1-2, with 11 positions matching TRBD1. The germline V gene encodes CDR1 LNHNV and CDR2 YYDKDF (reference sequence). The CDR3 contains 14 residues. V trimming: 8 bases; J trimming: 2 bases; junction bases outside the gene matches: 4. The DNA for the CDR3 is TGTGCCACCGGACAGGGGGCGGCAAACTATGGCTACACCTTC. It is translated as CATGQGAANYGYTF.

The genes are TRBV19 and TRBJ2-3, with D maybe TRBD2 (5 bases). The length of the CDR3 is 14 residues. The V gene lost 3 bases and the J gene lost 0 bases, with 7 bases spanning the gap. Germline loops: CDR1 LNHDA, CDR2 SQIVND (reference sequence). The CDR3 DNA follows: TGTGCCAGTAGTATTGGACTGAGCACAGATACGCAGTATTTT. It is translated as CASSIGLSTDTQYF.

The V and J genes are TRBV2 and TRBJ1-5; D ambiguous. This CDR3 comprises 14 residues. The germline CDR1 and CDR2 sequences are SNHLY and FYNNEI. V gave up 8 bases and J gave up 2 bases, with 13 bases separating them. CDR3 amino acids: CASDRERGNQPQHF. The CDR3 nucleotides are TGTGCCAGCGATCGGGAGAGGGGCAATCAGCCCCAGCATTTT.

The chain recombines TRBV5-8 with TRBJ2-7; a weak D match, TRBD1 (6 bases). Trimming stripped 4 bases from V and 2 bases from J, with 16 bases between. CDR1 and CDR2 (germline): SGHTS, YDEGEE. The CDR3 has 15 residues. CDR3 in DNA: TGTGCCAGCAGCACAGGGACGCGCCAAACCTACGAGCAGTACTTC. This translates into CASSTGTRQTYEQYF.

The chain uses TRBV15 and TRBJ1-5; D perhaps matches TRBD1 (6 bases). With 1 base removed from V and 4 bases from J, the gap between germline ends came to 11 bases. The CDR3 has 15 amino acids. Germline V gene data show CDR1 as LNHNV and CDR2 as YYDKDF (reference sequence). The DNA for the CDR3 is TGTGCCACCAGCAGAGTACCAGGGGTAAATCAGCCCCAGCATTTT. Translated: CATSRVPGVNQPQHF.

This chain uses TRBV29-1 with TRBJ2-3; 8 bases agree with TRBD2. This CDR3 is built from 14 residues. V shed 6 bases, J shed 1 base, and the junction held 6 bases outside the gene matches. Germline CDR1 reads SQVTM; CDR2 reads ANQGSEA. CDR3 coding DNA: TGCAGCGTAGCGAGCGGGAGAGGCACAGATACGCAGTATTTT. Amino acid sequence: CSVASGRGTDTQYF.

Only a few counts were recorded for this clone. The chain combines TRBV24-1 with TRBJ2-7; no firm D call. Germline V gene lookup returns CDR1 KGHDR and CDR2 SFDVKD. The CDR3 totals 10 residues. V gave up 7 bases and J gave up 5 bases, with 5 bases separating them. The CDR3 DNA reads as TGTGCCACCAGGAGGCACGAGCAGTACTTC. As protein: CATRRHEQYF.

V usage is TRBV6-6 and J usage is TRBJ1-5; D ambiguous. The V gene's germline CDR1 is MNHNY and CDR2 SVGAGI (reference sequence). This CDR3 region has 13 residues. V was clipped by 6 bases and J by 5 bases, with 11 bases between them. CDR3 amino acids: CASSDPEDQPQHF. The CDR3 DNA follows: TGTGCCAGCAGCGACCCGGAGGATCAGCCCCAGCATTTT.

The CDR3, as DNA: TGTGCCAGCAGCAGCGGGACAGGGAGCGCAGATACGCAGTATTTT. It specifies CASSSGTGSADTQYF. This chain uses TRBV5-4 with TRBJ2-3, with 9 bases identical to TRBD1. Germline CDR1 SGHNT, CDR2 YYREEE (reference sequence). J gave up 4 bases and V 4 bases, and 7 bases lay outside the gene matches. The CDR3 contains 15 residues.

The J gene is TRBJ2-7, the V gene TRBV30; D is ambiguous. This CDR3 has 12 amino acids. V dropped 5 bases and J dropped 3 bases, with 11 bases sitting between them. Germline CDR1 GTSNPN, CDR2 SVGIG (reference sequence). CDR3 residues: CAWSSLNYEQYF. CDR3 nucleotide sequence: TGTGCCTGGTCGTCTCTAAACTACGAGCAGTACTTC.

This chain joins TRBV7-9 and TRBJ2-2; D ambiguous. CDR3 length: 11 residues. The germline gives CDR1 SEHNR, CDR2 FQNEAQ (reference sequence). Between the trimmed V and J ends, which lost 5 bases and 6 bases, there was a span of 4 bases. In DNA, the CDR3 is TGTGCCAGCAGCCCCGCCGGGGAGCTGTTTTTT. It encodes CASSPAGELFF.

The rearrangement joins TRBV28 to TRBJ2-2, with TRBD1 matching over 7 bases. Germline-derived CDR1 and CDR2 are MDHEN and SYDVKM. The V gene end was trimmed by 2 bases and the J gene end by 0 bases; junction bases not matched to a gene: 3. CDR3 length equals 16 residues. CDR3 sequence: CASSLIGTANTGELFF. The CDR3 nucleotides read TGTGCCAGCAGTTTAATCGGGACAGCGAACACCGGGGAGCTGTTTTTT. The complete variable domain, with remaining parts taken from reference TRBV28 and TRBJ2-2, reads DVKVTQSSRYLVKRTGEKVFLECVQDMDHENMFWYRQDPGLGLRLIYFSYDVKMKEKGDIPEGYSVSREKKERFSLILESASTNQTSMYLCASSLIGTANTGELFFGEGSRLTVL.

J is TRBJ2-1 and V is TRBV5-1; 7 bases line up with TRBD2. Trimming at V came to 5 bases and at J to 8 bases, leaving 13 bases not matched to a gene. CDR3 size: 15 residues. The germline gives CDR1 SGHRS, CDR2 YFSETQ. CDR3 protein: CASSFTAGVGDEQFF. DNA for the CDR3: TGCGCCAGCAGTTTCACTGCGGGAGTAGGGGATGAGCAGTTCTTC.

J is TRBJ1-4 and V is TRBV11-3; 8 bases match TRBD1. After removal of 1 base from V and 0 bases from J, the junction contained 13 bases not matched to a gene. The CDR3 consists of 20 residues. CDR1 and CDR2 from the germline V gene are SGHNT and YENEEA. CDR3 bases: TGTGCCAGCAGCTTAGTGTTACCAGGGGGCGCGTCCACAACTAATGAAAAACTGTTTTTT. Translating gives CASSLVLPGGASTTNEKLFF.

V and J are TRBV13 and TRBJ1-2, with 7 positions matching TRBD1. This CDR3 contains 15 residues. Unmatched junction bases numbered 10, after V lost 5 bases and J lost 4 bases. The germline V gene has CDR1 PRHDT and CDR2 FYEKMQ (reference sequence). The CDR3 sequence: CASSPRGSGGYGYTF. The CDR3 DNA sequence: TGTGCCAGCAGCCCAAGGGGGTCAGGGGGCTATGGCTACACCTTC.

The chain carries TRBV12-3 or TRBV12-4 and TRBJ2-3; no clear D gene. The germline V and J ends were trimmed by 5 bases and 2 bases, with 8 bases remaining between them. The CDR3 is made up of 13 amino acids. CDR3 bases: TGTGCCAGCAGTCCGGTCTTCACAGATACGCAGTATTTT. It encodes CASSPVFTDTQYF.